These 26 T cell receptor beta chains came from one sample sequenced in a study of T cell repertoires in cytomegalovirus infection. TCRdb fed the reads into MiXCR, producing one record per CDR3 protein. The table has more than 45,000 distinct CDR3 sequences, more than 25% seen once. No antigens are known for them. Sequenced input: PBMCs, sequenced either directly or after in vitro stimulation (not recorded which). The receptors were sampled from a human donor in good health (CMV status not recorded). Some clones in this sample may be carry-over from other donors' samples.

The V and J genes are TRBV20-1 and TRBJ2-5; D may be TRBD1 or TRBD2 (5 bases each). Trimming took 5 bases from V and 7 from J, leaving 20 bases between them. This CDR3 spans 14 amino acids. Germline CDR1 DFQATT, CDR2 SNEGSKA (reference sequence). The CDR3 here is CSALPGRKSGTQYF. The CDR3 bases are TGCAGTGCTTTACCGGGACGCAAGTCAGGGACCCAGTACTTC.

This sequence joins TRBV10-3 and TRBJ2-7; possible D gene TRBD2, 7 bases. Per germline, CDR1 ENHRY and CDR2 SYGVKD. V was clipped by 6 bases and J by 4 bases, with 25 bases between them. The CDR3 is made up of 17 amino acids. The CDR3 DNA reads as TGTGCCATCAGCACCCTTACAAGGGGAGGGGGTGGGTACGAGCAGTACTTC. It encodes CAISTLTRGGGGYEQYF.

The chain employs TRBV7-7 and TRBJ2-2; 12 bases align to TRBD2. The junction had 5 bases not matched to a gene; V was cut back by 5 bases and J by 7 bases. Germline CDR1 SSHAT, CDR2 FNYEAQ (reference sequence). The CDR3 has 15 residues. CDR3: CASSPKGLAGGELFF. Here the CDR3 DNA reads TGTGCCAGCAGCCCGAAGGGACTAGCGGGCGGGGAGCTGTTTTTT.

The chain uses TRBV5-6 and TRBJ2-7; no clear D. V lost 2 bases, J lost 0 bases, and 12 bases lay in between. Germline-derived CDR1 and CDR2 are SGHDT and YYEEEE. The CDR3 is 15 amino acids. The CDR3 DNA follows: TGTGCCAGCAGCTTAACCAGGCTTTCCTCCTACGAGCAGTACTTC. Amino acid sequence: CASSLTRLSSYEQYF. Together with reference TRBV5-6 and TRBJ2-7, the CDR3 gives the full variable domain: DAGVTQSPTHLIKTRGQQVTLRCSPKSGHDTVSWYQQALGQGPQFIFQYYEEEERQRGNFPDRFSGHQFPNYSSELNVNALLLGDSALYLCASSLTRLSSYEQYFGPGTRLTVT.

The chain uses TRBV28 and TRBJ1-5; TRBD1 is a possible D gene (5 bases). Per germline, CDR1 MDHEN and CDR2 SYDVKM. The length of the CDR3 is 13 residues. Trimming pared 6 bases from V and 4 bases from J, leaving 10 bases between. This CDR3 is CASRRGFNQPQHF. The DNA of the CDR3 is TGTGCCAGCAGAAGGGGATTTAATCAGCCCCAGCATTTT.

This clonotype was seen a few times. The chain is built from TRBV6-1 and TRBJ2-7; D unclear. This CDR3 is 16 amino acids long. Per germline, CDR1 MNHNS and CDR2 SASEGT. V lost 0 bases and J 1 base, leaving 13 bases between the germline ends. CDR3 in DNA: TGTGCCAGCAGTGAAGCGAGATTCTCGGGTTCCTACGAGCAGTACTTC. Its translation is CASSEARFSGSYEQYF.

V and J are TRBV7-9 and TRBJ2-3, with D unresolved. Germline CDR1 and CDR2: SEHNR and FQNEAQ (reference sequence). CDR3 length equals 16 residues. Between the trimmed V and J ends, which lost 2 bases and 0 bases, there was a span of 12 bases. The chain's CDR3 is CASSLLGVGSTDTQYF. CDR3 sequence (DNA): TGTGCCAGCAGCTTACTAGGAGTGGGGAGCACAGATACGCAGTATTTT.

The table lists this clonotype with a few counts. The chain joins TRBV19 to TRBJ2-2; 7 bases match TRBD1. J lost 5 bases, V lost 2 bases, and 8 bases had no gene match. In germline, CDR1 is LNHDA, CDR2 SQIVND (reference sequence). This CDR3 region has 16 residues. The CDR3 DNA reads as TGTGCCAGTAGTATACGGCCTCCACAGGGGACCGGGGAGCTGTTTTTT. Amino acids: CASSIRPPQGTGELFF.

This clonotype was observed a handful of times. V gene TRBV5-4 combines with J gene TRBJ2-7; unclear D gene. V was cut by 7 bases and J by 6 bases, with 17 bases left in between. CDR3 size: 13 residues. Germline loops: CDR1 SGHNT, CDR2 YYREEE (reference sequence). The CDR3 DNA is TGTGCCAGCCGGAGAGTAGCAGGCGGCGAGCAGTACTTC. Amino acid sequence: CASRRVAGGEQYF.

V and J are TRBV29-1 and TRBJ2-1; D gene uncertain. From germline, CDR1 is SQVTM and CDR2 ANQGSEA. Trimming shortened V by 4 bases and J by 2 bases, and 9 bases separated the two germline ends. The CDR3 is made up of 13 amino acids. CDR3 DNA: TGCAGCGTTGGAGCCGGGCCCTACAATGAGCAGTTCTTC. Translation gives CSVGAGPYNEQFF.

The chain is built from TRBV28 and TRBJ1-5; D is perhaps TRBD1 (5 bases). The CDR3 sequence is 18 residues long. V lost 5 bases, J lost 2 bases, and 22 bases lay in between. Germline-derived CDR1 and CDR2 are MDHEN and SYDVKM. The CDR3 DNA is TGTGCCAGCAGTAGATATGGGGCCCTAGTGGGTGGCAATCAGCCCCAGCATTTT. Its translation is CASSRYGALVGGNQPQHF.

CDR3 amino acids: CASSLGGTGLLQAQYF. In DNA, the CDR3 is TGTGCCAGCAGTTTAGGCGGGACAGGCCTCCTCCAGGCCCAGTACTTC. The rearrangement links TRBV12-3 or TRBV12-4 to TRBJ2-5, with 8 bases that match TRBD1. The length of the CDR3 is 16 residues. The V gene end was trimmed by 1 base and the J gene end by 9 bases; junction bases not matched to a gene: 13.

The CDR3: CASSLRGDDYNEQFF. Here the CDR3 DNA reads TGTGCCAGCAGCTTAAGAGGGGACGACTACAATGAGCAGTTCTTC. V usage is TRBV13 and J usage is TRBJ2-1; tentatively, D is TRBD1 or TRBD2 (5 bases each). This CDR3 spans 15 amino acids. Germline V gene sequence: CDR1 PRHDT, CDR2 FYEKMQ (reference sequence). The germline V and J ends were trimmed by 2 bases and 3 bases, with 11 bases remaining between them.

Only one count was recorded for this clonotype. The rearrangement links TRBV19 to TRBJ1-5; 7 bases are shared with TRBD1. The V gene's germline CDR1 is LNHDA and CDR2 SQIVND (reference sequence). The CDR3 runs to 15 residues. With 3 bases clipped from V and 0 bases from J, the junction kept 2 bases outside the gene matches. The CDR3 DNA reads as TGTGCCAGTAGTATGACAGGGTATAGCAATCAGCCCCAGCATTTT. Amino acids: CASSMTGYSNQPQHF. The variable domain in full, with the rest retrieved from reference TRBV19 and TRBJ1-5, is DGGITQSPKYLFRKEGQNVTLSCEQNLNHDAMYWYRQDPGQGLRLIYYSQIVNDFQKGDIAEGYSVSREKKESFPLTVTSAQKNPTAFYLCASSMTGYSNQPQHFGDGTRLSIL.

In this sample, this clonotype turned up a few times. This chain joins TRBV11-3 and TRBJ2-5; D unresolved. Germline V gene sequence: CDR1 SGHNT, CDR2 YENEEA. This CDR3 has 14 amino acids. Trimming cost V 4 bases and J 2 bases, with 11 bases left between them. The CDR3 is CASSSTTTQETQYF. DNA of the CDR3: TGTGCCAGCAGCTCCACCACGACTCAAGAGACCCAGTACTTC.

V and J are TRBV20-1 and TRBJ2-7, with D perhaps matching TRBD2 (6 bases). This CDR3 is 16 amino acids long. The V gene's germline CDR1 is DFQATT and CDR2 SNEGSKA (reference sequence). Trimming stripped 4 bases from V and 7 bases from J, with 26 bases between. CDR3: CSATRPLRGSGGEQYF. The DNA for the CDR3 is TGCAGTGCTACCCGACCGTTAAGAGGGTCTGGGGGGGAGCAGTACTTC.

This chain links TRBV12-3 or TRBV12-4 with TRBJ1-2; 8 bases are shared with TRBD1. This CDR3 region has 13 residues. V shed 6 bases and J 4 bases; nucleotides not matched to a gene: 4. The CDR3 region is CASSSGGGYGYTF. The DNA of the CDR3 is TGTGCCAGCAGCTCAGGGGGCGGCTATGGCTACACCTTC.

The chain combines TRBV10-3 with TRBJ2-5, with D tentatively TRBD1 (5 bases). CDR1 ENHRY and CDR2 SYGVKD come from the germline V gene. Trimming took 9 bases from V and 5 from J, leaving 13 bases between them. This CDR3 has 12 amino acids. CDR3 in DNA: TGTGCCATTCGGACATCGAGGGAGACCCAGTACTTC. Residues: CAIRTSRETQYF.

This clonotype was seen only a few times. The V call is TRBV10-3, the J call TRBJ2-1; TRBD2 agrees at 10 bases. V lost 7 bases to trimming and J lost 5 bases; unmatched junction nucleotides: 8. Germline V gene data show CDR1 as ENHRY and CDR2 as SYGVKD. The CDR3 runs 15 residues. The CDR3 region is CAITASGSGHNEQFF. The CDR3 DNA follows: TGTGCCATCACGGCTAGCGGGAGCGGCCACAATGAGCAGTTCTTC.

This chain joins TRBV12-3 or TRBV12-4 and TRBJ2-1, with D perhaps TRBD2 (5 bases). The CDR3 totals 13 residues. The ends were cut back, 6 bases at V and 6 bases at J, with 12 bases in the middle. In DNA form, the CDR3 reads TGTGCCAGCAGCCGGGATCCTCGCAATGAGCAGTTCTTC. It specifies CASSRDPRNEQFF.

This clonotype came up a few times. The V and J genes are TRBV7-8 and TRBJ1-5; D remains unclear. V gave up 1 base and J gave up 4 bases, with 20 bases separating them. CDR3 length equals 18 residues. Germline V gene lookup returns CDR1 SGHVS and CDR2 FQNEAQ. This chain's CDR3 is CASSLGGFGPSTNQPQHF. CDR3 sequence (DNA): TGTGCCAGCAGCTTAGGGGGTTTTGGACCGTCAACTAATCAGCCCCAGCATTTT.

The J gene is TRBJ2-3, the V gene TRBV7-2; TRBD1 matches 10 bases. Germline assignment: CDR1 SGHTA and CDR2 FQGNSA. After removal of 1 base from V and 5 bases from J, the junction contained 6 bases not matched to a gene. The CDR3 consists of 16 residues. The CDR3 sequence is CASSLVVGQGRDTQYF. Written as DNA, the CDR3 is TGTGCCAGCAGCTTAGTGGTGGGACAGGGGAGAGATACGCAGTATTTT.

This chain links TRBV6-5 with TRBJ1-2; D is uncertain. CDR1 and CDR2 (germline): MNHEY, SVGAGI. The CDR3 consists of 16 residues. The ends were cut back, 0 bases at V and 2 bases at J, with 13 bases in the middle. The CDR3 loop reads CASSYSMVARNYGYTF. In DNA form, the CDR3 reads TGTGCCAGCAGTTACTCGATGGTAGCGAGGAACTATGGCTACACCTTC.

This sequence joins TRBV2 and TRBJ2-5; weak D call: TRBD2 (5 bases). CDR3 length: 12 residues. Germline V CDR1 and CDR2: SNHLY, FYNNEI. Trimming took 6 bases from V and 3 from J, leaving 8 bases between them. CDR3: CASREDEETQYF. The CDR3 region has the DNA TGTGCCAGCAGGGAGGATGAAGAGACCCAGTACTTC. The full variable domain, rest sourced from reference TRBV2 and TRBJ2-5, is EPEVTQTPSHQVTQMGQEVILRCVPISNHLYFYWYRQILGQKVEFLVSFYNNEISEKSEIFDDQFSVERPDGSNFTLKIRSTKLEDSAMYFCASREDEETQYFGPGTRLLVL.

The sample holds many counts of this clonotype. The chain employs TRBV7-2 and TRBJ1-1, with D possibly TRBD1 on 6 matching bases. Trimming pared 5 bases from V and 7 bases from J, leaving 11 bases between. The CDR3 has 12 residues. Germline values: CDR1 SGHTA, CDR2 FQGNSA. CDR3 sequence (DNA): TGTGCCAGCAGCCCCCGGACAGTTGAAGCTTTCTTT. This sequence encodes CASSPRTVEAFF.

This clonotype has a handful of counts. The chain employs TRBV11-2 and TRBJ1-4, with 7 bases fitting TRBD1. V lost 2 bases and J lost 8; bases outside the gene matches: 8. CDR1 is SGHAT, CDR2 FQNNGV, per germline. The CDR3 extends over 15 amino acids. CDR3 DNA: TGTGCCAGCAGCTTATCCCAGGGGGTTCTGGAAAAACTGTTTTTT. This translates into CASSLSQGVLEKLFF.